A selection of T cell receptor beta chains follows, all from one sample in a study of cytomegalovirus exposure and HLA in healthy donors. Assay used: immunoSEQ multiplex PCR; TCRdb lists only in-frame clones, some missing. The sample holds tens of thousands of clones; under 90% are singletons and the top ten take 3% to 4%. The sequencing input was PBMCs. These receptor sequences come from a man over 45 in good health and CMV-seronegative. Both conserved end residues are part of each CDR3. A D gene is named only where the DNA matches it firmly. The size of a clone is reported for some rows only, either as once, few or many, or as a class for expanded clones.

TRBJ1-1 NA NA TRBV9 TGTGCCAGCAGCGTAGTTACGGTTAACACTGAAGCTTTCTTT CASSVVTVNTEAFF
TRBJ2-7 NA TRBD1 TRBV5-4 TGTGCCAGCAGCTTGAGTGGGGACAGCTCCTACGAGCAGTACTTC CASSLSGDSSYEQYF
TRBJ1-2 NA TRBD1 TRBV9 TGTGCCAGCAGCGTGAGGGGGCAGGGGGCGAAAGGCTACACCTTC CASSVRGQGAKGYTF
TRBJ2-3 once TRBD2 TRBV28 TGTGCCAGCAGTTTTACTAGCGGGGGGCGACATACGCAGTATTTT CASSFTSGGRHTQYF
TRBJ2-1 NA NA TRBV28 TGTGCCAGCAGCTTGTCGGGAGAGCAGTTCTTC CASSLSGEQFF
TRBJ2-2 NA NA TRBV5-4 TGTGCCAGCAGCCTAGATACAGGGTTGGGAACCGGGGAGCTGTTTTTT CASSLDTGLGTGELFF
TRBJ2-1 few TRBD2 TRBV5-1 TGCGCCAGCAGCGCCGAGATACTAGCGGGAGGTGGCAATGAGCAGTTCTTC CASSAEILAGGGNEQFF
TRBJ2-7 NA NA TRBV6-1 TGTGCCAGCCGCGGGGTGGCTGACTACGAGCAGTACTTC CASRGVADYEQYF
TRBJ2-7 NA NA TRBV6-6 TGTGCCAGCAGTGGGGCCTCCCGGGCGGACTCCTACGAGCAGTACTTC CASSGASRADSYEQYF
TRBJ2-5 NA TRBD1 TRBV7-2 TGTGCCAGCAGCTTAGGGCTGGACAGGGGAAAGACCCAGTACTTC CASSLGLDRGKTQYF
TRBJ2-5 once TRBD1 TRBV27 TGTGCCAGCAGATTGTCCGGGACAGGGATTTTGGAGACCCAGTACTTC CASRLSGTGILETQYF
TRBJ2-7 few NA TRBV7-9 TGTGCCAGCAGCTTGCGGGCGGGCTACGAGCAGTACTTC CASSLRAGYEQYF
TRBJ1-2 NA TRBD1 TRBV6-5 TGTGCCAGCAGCCAAGGGGGCGGCTATGGCTACACCTTC CASSQGGGYGYTF
TRBJ1-3 NA NA TRBV9 TGTGCCAGCAGCGCGAGGCTGGGGCGAACTGGAAACACCATATATTTT CASSARLGRTGNTIYF